Listed below are T cell receptor beta chains from one sample, sequenced in a study of blood T cell repertoires in COVID-19. Profiling relied on immunoSEQ multiplex PCR, and the TCRdb table lists in-frame clones only, not all of them. The repertoire holds 150,000 or so clones, under 95% seen once, with roughly a sixth in the top ten. The sequenced sample was peripheral blood. The receptors stem from a man in his sixties with active or convalescent COVID-19. Each CDR3 is given with its conserved first and last residue. The size field is filled for only some rows; it gives once, few, many or a size class.

V gene	clone size	CDR3 protein
TRBV5-6	.	CASSLRRQSSYNEQFF
TRBV10-2	.	CASRVAGAGGEQYF
TRBV5-8	.	CASSFSGGRDNEQFF
TRBV15	.	CATSRTGTGSHGYTF
TRBV7-2	.	CASSLTLADYYEQYF
TRBV6-5	.	CASSYSGTGRYGYTF
TRBV29-1	.	CSVAQLVNTEAFF
TRBV5-1	.	CASSLSPTGLNTEAFF
TRBV11-3	.	CASSPGVAGVGETQYF
TRBV27	.	CASSPRQGWYGYTF
TRBV19	.	CASSIDKRGATDTQYF
TRBV9	.	CASSVAGAIGEKLFF
TRBV11-2	.	CASSLDRNEQFF
TRBV5-1	.	CASSMGQSSYNEQFF
TRBV11-2	once	CASRPNGGSAFF
TRBV19	.	CASSIPGTGINYGYTF
TRBV2	.	CASSDRVSFQPQHF
TRBV2	.	CASSRTGPYEQYF
TRBV11-2	.	CASSLRVEAFF
TRBV7-2	.	CASSPGQYTDTQYF
TRBV6-6	.	CASSYMDIFGDQPQHF
TRBV6-6	.	CASSPMDRGTTVYGYTF
TRBV3-1/TRBV3-2	.	CASSQVRTTSGRTYEQYF
TRBV6-5	.	CAAKQGRNSYGYTF
TRBV5-4	once	CASSLMGSSNTEAFF
TRBV6-5	.	CASSYGADEQFF
TRBV6-5	.	CASSSPGLAHYEQYF
TRBV4-1	.	CASSQDRGRQGTGYTF
TRBV19	.	CASSRGQGTSPLHF
TRBV20-1	.	CSARKQGGYTF
TRBV18	.	CASSPVPGQGAATEAFF
TRBV6-5	.	CASSHRGFKEKLFF
TRBV10-3	.	CANLRGSGNTIYF